This entry is about one T cell receptor beta chain. From germline, CDR1 is MNHEY and CDR2 SVGEGT. This CDR3 spans 17 amino acids. J gave up 0 bases and V 2 bases, and 8 bases lay outside the gene matches. These data originate in a study of control samples from healthy donors and cancer patients. Clones were read by immunoSEQ multiplex PCR, and TCRdb kept only the in-frame ones, dropping some. The table includes over 100,000 clones, about 90% detected once. The sequence was collected from a woman between 50 and 59 years old in good health. V usage is TRBV6-2 or TRBV6-3 and J usage is TRBJ2-7; 9 bases match TRBD2. Sequencing was carried out using blood. The CDR3 loop is CASSYSSSGGSSYEQYF. As DNA, the CDR3 is TGTGCCAGCAGTTACAGTTCCAGCGGGGGGTCCTCCTACGAGCAGTACTTC.